This section outlines one T cell receptor beta chain sequence together with its context. This specimen comes from a study of shared clonotypes between healthy human individuals. Study context: The study enrolled a couple of women and a few men aged 18 to 49.

This was a deep-level run. Assay: immunoSEQ multiplex PCR; the TCRdb copy retains only in-frame clones and omits some. The sample includes over a million clones, approximately 70% of them seen just once. CDR1 ENHRY and CDR2 SYGVKD come from the germline V gene. CDR3 size: 15 residues. V lost 3 bases to trimming and J lost 4 bases, with 10 bases between them. The sample comprised memory CD4+ T cells sorted from blood. This sample's subset: CD45RA-negative fraction. The chain is built from TRBV10-3 and TRBJ2-6; a weak D match, TRBD1 (5 bases). The receptor's source is a man aged 18 to 35 in good health. In DNA form, the CDR3 reads TGTGCCATCAGTGAAGGGGTAGGAGGGGCCAACGTCCTGACTTTC. Residues: CAISEGVGGANVLTF.